This is a list of T cell receptor beta chains from one sample in a study of CD8 T cells in ankylosing spondylitis. MiXCR was run by TCRdb on the 5' RACE reads, yielding one entry per CDR3 protein. The profile shows some 840,000 distinct CDR3 sequences, approximately 12% of them singletons. The sequenced material came from blood, either unsorted or a sorted T cell fraction (not recorded which). These receptors all come from a male donor with ankylosing spondylitis. Both conserved end residues are part of each CDR3. The order of the fields is J gene, V gene, CDR3 protein.

j_gene: TRBJ1-1
v_gene: TRBV29-1
CDR3aa: CSVLDRASGTEAFF

j_gene: TRBJ1-5
v_gene: TRBV2
CDR3aa: CASSKDNGGGNQPQHF

j_gene: TRBJ1-1
v_gene: TRBV10-3
CDR3aa: CAISVIGGTEAFF

j_gene: TRBJ2-1
v_gene: TRBV5-1
CDR3aa: CASRQGQNNEQFF

j_gene: TRBJ2-1
v_gene: TRBV20-1
CDR3aa: CSAREGTSGTLEFF

j_gene: TRBJ2-1
v_gene: TRBV12-3/TRBV12-4
CDR3aa: CASRRLQGDEQFF

j_gene: TRBJ1-2
v_gene: TRBV20-1
CDR3aa: CSARGHSAVTGGPFYGYTF

j_gene: TRBJ2-1
v_gene: TRBV28
CDR3aa: CASSLSGGRYNEQFF

j_gene: TRBJ2-1
v_gene: TRBV24-1
CDR3aa: CATSDPVGPQVEQFF

j_gene: TRBJ2-3
v_gene: TRBV12-3/TRBV12-4
CDR3aa: CASSTRARWVGNTQYF

j_gene: TRBJ2-2
v_gene: TRBV5-1
CDR3aa: CASSGGTPGSGELFF

j_gene: TRBJ2-3
v_gene: TRBV20-1
CDR3aa: CSSGQAADTQYF

j_gene: TRBJ1-2
v_gene: TRBV2
CDR3aa: CASSAGTGYGYTF

j_gene: TRBJ2-1
v_gene: TRBV20-1
CDR3aa: CSARYTHSYNEQFF

j_gene: TRBJ2-7
v_gene: TRBV7-2
CDR3aa: CASSPRWAGEQYF

j_gene: TRBJ2-1
v_gene: TRBV6-5
CDR3aa: CASSLLAGVVEQFF

j_gene: TRBJ2-1
v_gene: TRBV4-3
CDR3aa: CASSQDLRQGGDEQFF

j_gene: TRBJ2-7
v_gene: TRBV5-1
CDR3aa: CASSAGLSSYEQYF

j_gene: TRBJ2-1
v_gene: TRBV7-2
CDR3aa: CASSLLAVSYNEQFF

j_gene: TRBJ2-7
v_gene: TRBV6-1
CDR3aa: CASRDLTYEQYF

j_gene: TRBJ1-1
v_gene: TRBV20-1
CDR3aa: CSVRDRRVNTEAFF

j_gene: TRBJ1-5
v_gene: TRBV6-2/TRBV6-3
CDR3aa: CASGRGRENQPQHF

j_gene: TRBJ1-2
v_gene: TRBV6-5
CDR3aa: CASSVLGVGANYGYTF

j_gene: TRBJ2-1
v_gene: TRBV7-3
CDR3aa: CASRVQEAGGPHEQFF

j_gene: TRBJ1-1
v_gene: TRBV20-1
CDR3aa: CSAIGVFGKTEAFF

j_gene: TRBJ2-7
v_gene: TRBV4-3
CDR3aa: CASSRGSGTATGEQYF

j_gene: TRBJ2-1
v_gene: TRBV28
CDR3aa: CASSLLGQSYNEQFF

j_gene: TRBJ2-5
v_gene: TRBV20-1
CDR3aa: CSASLGQGGETQYF

j_gene: TRBJ2-3
v_gene: TRBV18
CDR3aa: CASSTRLDTSDTQYF

j_gene: TRBJ2-7
v_gene: TRBV3-1
CDR3aa: CASSFPGPENEQYF

j_gene: TRBJ2-1
v_gene: TRBV20-1
CDR3aa: CSARDSTNSYNEQFF

j_gene: TRBJ1-1
v_gene: TRBV30
CDR3aa: CAHRRGRTEAFF

j_gene: TRBJ2-7
v_gene: TRBV12-3/TRBV12-4
CDR3aa: CASSHATATEQYF

j_gene: TRBJ1-2
v_gene: TRBV27
CDR3aa: CASSSWTSRDYGYTF

j_gene: TRBJ2-7
v_gene: TRBV5-1
CDR3aa: CASSVGAKPYEQYF

j_gene: TRBJ2-7
v_gene: TRBV15
CDR3aa: CATSYSTGGLGEQYF

j_gene: TRBJ1-1
v_gene: TRBV29-1
CDR3aa: CSVARASMNTEAFF

j_gene: TRBJ2-7
v_gene: TRBV6-5
CDR3aa: CASSSPGLAGAKEYF

j_gene: TRBJ2-6
v_gene: TRBV10-3
CDR3aa: CAIGRVVGANVLTF

j_gene: TRBJ1-2
v_gene: TRBV12-3/TRBV12-4
CDR3aa: CASSLGTGFGYGYTF

j_gene: TRBJ2-7
v_gene: TRBV29-1
CDR3aa: CSGTSGQYYEQYF

j_gene: TRBJ1-2
v_gene: TRBV6-1
CDR3aa: CASRDRLNYGYTF

j_gene: TRBJ1-1
v_gene: TRBV29-1
CDR3aa: CSVQTRGLNTEAFF

j_gene: TRBJ2-5
v_gene: TRBV11-2
CDR3aa: CASSLRAWSKETQYF

j_gene: TRBJ2-3
v_gene: TRBV4-2
CDR3aa: CASSQVTGGRPGTDTQYF

j_gene: TRBJ1-2
v_gene: TRBV20-1
CDR3aa: CSAYGQPNYGYTF

j_gene: TRBJ1-5
v_gene: TRBV5-1
CDR3aa: CASSLGSGGFNQPQHF

j_gene: TRBJ2-3
v_gene: TRBV4-2
CDR3aa: CASSPFDRGRPVDTQYF

j_gene: TRBJ2-3
v_gene: TRBV7-2
CDR3aa: CASSFSQVRTDTQYF

j_gene: TRBJ2-2
v_gene: TRBV5-1
CDR3aa: CASHTGGWDTGELFF